This T cell receptor (beta chain) was profiled in a study of CXCR3-negative and CXCR3-positive naive CD8 T cells (dated by TCRdb to the late 2010s). About the study as a whole: In total, approximately 150 million TRB reads were obtained, corresponding to roughly 1.5 +/- 0.3 million reads per library. Diversity and physicochemical repertoire analyses were performed on some 10 donors pooled from two independent experiments. TRBV-TRBJ cluster analysis included naive subsets from about 5 donors and memory cells from 3 donors. Study-wide conclusions, independent of this receptor: Because surface CD5, which is linked to self-reactivity in mice, was comparable between the naive subsets, TCR interaction strength was also inferred from TRB CDR3 physicochemical properties. Freshly isolated PBMCs were used for most assays because CXCR3 expression partially decreased after cryopreservation. Compared with CXCR3-negative naive cells, CXCR3-positive naive cells had TRB CDR3s with higher hydrophobicity (lower Kidera factor 4), lower energy, and higher strength and volume indices. Within the same donor, TRBV-TRBJ usage looked similar between naive CXCR3-negative and CXCR3-positive cells, but memory cells had distinct patterns. Both naive subsets had comparably high repertoire diversity, while memory CD8+ T cells had much lower repertoire diversity.

For each CD8+ T cell subset, flow sorting was done in triplicate, and 310,000 or so cells per subset went directly into RLT lysis buffer. To exclude memory contaminants, naive CD8+ T cells were stringently defined as CD45RO-CCR7+CD27+CD95-. Peripheral blood mononuclear cells were isolated from buffy coats using standard density gradient centrifugation. Naive CXCR3-negative and CXCR3-positive CD8+ T cells were flow-sorted on a FACSAria III. An RNeasy Mini Kit was used to extract total RNA from the sorted cells. CDR3 length: 17 amino acids, cysteine to phenylalanine. Only the protein is available. From the germline V gene, CDR1 is SGHVS and CDR2 is FQNEAQ. As regards this clonotype: Its antigen is still unknown.

The data were produced on a NextSeq 550. The Human TCR Profiling Kit (MiLaboratory) was used to make UMI-labeled 5' RACE TRB cDNA libraries. The full amount of extracted RNA was used for cDNA synthesis, and the full amount of resulting cDNA was used for PCR amplification. Libraries were prepared in parallel with an identical number of PCR cycles. Per the original workflow: About 50,000 +/- 10,000 unique UMI-labeled TRB cDNA molecules per library were extracted with MIGEC and MiXCR, with at least two reads per UMI required. Each library averaged around 40,000 +/- 10,000 functional in-frame TRB CDR3 nucleotide clonotypes without stop codons. After downsampling to 5000 UMI-labeled TRB molecules per sample, diversity metrics, including normalized Shannon-Wiener and Chao1, were computed in VDJtools. For the central five CDR3 residues, VDJtools calculated physicochemical properties weighted by clonotype size, namely interaction energy, strength, volume and Kidera factor 4. After reprocessing by TCRdb, each CDR3 protein sequence is one entry, and no DNA is given. TCRdb assigned the V and J calls; the authors' analysis was not used. The data table for this sample lists about 70,000 distinct CDR3 sequences. The biggest ten clones account for 0.55% to 0.85% of the sample.

This chain joins TRBV7-8 to TRBJ2-1. Sequencing used naive CXCR3+ CD8+ T cells from blood. The sample's cell subset or site label, in plain terms: CD45RO-CCR7+CD27+CD95- naive CD8+ T cells expressing CXCR3 (TNR3+). This TCR was recovered from a human donor in good health. Some clones in this sample may be carry-over from other donors' samples. The CDR3 amino acid sequence is: CASSLAEPGSSYNEQFF. Reference TRBV7-8 and TRBJ2-1 genes cover what lies past the CDR3, so the full variable domain is GAGVSQSPRYKVAKRGQDVALRCDPISGHVSLFWYQQALGQGPEFLTYFQNEAQLDKSGLPSDRFFAERPEGSVSTLKIQRTQQEDSAVYLCASSLAEPGSSYNEQFFGPGTRLTVL.